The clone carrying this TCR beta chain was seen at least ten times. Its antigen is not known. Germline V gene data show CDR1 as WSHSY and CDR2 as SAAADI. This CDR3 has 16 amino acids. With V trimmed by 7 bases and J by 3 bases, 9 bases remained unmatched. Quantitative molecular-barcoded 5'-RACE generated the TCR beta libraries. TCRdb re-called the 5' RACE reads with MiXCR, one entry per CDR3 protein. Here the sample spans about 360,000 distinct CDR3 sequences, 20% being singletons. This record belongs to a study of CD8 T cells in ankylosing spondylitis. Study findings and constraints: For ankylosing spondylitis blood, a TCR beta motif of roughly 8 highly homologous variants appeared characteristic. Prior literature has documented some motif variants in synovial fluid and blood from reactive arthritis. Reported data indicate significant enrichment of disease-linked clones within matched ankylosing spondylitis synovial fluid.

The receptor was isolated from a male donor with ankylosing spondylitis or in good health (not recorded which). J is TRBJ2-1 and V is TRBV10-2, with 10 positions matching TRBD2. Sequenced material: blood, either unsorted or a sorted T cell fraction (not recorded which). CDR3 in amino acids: CASTDLAGALYNEQFF. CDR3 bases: TGCGCCAGCACGGACCTAGCGGGAGCTCTCTACAATGAGCAGTTCTTC.